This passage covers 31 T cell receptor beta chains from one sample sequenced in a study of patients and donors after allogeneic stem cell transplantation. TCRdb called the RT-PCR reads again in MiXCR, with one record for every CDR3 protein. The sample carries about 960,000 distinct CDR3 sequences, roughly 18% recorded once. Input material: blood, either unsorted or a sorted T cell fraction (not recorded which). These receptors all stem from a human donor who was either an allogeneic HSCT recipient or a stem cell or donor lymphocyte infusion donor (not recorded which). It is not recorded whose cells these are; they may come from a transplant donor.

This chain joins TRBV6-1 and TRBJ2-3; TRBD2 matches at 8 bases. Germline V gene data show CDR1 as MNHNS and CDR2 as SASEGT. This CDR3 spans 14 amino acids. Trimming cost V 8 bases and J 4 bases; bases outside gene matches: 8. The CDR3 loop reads CASALAVAPDTQYF. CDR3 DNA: TGTGCCAGCGCACTAGCGGTAGCCCCAGATACGCAGTATTTT.

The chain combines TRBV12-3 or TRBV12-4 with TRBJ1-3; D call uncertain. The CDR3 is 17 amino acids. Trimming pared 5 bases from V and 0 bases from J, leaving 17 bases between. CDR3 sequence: CASSLRQGGFSGNTIYF. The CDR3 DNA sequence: TGTGCCAGCAGTCTTAGACAAGGAGGGTTCTCTGGAAACACCATATATTTT.

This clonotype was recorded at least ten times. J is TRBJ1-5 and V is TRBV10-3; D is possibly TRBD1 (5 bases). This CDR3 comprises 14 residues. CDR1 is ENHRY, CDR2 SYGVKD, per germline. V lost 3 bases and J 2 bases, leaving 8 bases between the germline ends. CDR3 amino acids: CAISDWGGNQPQHF. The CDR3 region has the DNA TGTGCCATCAGTGATTGGGGGGGCAATCAGCCCCAGCATTTT.

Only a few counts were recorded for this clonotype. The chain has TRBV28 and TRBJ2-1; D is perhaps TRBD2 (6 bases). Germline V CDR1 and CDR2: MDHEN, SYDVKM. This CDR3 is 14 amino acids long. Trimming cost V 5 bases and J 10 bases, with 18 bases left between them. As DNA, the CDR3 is TGTGCCAGCAGTCCTTCGGGACTCCCAAAAGAGCAGTTCTTC. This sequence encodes CASSPSGLPKEQFF.

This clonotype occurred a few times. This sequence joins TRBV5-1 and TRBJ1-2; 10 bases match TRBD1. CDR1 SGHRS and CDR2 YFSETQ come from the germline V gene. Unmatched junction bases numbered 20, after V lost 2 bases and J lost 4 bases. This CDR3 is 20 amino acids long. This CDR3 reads CASSLTWTGGISFGTYGYTF. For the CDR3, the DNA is TGCGCCAGCAGCTTAACTTGGACAGGGGGGATTTCTTTTGGTACCTATGGCTACACCTTC.

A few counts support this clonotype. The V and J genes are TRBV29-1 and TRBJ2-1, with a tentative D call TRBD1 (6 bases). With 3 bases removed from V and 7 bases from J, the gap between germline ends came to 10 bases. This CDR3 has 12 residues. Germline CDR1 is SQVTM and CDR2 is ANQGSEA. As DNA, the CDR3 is TGCAGCGTTGAGGACAGTAAAAATGAGCAGTTCTTC. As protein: CSVEDSKNEQFF.

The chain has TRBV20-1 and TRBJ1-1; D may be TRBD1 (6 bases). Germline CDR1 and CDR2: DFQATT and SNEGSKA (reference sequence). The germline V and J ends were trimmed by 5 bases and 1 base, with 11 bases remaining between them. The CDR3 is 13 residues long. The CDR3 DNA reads TGCAGTGCTGCTGGACAGCAGAACACTGAAGCTTTCTTT. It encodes CSAAGQQNTEAFF.

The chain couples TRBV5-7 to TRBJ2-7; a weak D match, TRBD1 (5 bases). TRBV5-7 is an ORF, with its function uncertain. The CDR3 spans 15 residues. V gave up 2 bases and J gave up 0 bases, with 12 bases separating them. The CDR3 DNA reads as TGTGCCAGCAGCTTCGACAGTCTCAGCTCCTACGAGCAGTACTTC. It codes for CASSFDSLSSYEQYF.

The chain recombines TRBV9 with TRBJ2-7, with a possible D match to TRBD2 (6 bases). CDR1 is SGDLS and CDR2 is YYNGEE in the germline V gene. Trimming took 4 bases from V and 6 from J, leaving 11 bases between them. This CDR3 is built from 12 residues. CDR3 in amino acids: CASSPLACEQYF. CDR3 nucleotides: TGTGCCAGCAGCCCACTAGCTTGCGAGCAGTACTTC.

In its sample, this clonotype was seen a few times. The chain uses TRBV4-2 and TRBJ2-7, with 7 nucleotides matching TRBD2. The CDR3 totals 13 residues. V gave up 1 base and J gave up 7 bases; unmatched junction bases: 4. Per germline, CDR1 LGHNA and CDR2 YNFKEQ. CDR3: CASSQGLAEEQYF. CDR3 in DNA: TGTGCCAGCAGCCAAGGGCTAGCGGAGGAGCAGTACTTC.

The CDR3 nucleotides read TGTGCCATCAAAGGTTCCTACGAGCAGTACTTC. This translates into CAIKGSYEQYF. The V call is TRBV10-3, the J call TRBJ2-7; D not resolved. Germline CDR1 is ENHRY and CDR2 is SYGVKD. CDR3 length: 11 residues. V was shortened by 7 bases and J by 1 base, with 5 bases between the two germline ends.

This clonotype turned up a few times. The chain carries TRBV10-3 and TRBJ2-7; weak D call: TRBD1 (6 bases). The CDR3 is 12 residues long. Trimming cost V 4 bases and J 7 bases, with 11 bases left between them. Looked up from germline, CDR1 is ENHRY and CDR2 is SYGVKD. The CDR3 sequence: CAISVVQGEQYF. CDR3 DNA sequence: TGTGCCATCAGTGTCGTACAGGGTGAGCAGTACTTC.

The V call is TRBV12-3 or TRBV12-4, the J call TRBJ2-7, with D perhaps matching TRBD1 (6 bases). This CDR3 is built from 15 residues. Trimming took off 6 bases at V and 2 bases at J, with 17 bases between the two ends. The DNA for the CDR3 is TGTGCCAGCAGAAGGTCGGGAACAGGGCCCTACGAGCAGTACTTC. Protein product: CASRRSGTGPYEQYF.

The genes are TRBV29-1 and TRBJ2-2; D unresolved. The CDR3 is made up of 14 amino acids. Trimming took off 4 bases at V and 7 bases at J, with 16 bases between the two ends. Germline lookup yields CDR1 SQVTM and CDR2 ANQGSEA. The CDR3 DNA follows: TGCAGCGTTGTGGCTAGAGATGTTGGCGGGGAGCTGTTTTTT. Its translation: CSVVARDVGGELFF.

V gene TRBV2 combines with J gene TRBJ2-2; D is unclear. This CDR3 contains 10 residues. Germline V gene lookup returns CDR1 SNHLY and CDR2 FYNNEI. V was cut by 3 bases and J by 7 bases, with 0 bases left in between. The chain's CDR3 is CASSDGELFF. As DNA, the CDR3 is TGTGCCAGCAGTGACGGGGAGCTGTTTTTT.

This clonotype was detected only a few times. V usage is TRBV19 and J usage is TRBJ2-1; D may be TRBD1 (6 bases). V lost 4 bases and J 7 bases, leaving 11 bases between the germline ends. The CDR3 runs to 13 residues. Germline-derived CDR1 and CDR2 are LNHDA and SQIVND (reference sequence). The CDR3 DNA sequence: TGTGCCAGTAGTAATCAGGGGTTTAATGAGCAGTTCTTC. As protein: CASSNQGFNEQFF.

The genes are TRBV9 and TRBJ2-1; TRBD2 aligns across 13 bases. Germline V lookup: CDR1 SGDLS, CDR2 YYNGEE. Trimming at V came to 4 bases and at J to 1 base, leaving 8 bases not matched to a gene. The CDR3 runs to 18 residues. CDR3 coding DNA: TGTGCCAGCAGCCCCAGGACTAGCGGGAGAATGTCCTACAATGAGCAGTTCTTC. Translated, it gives CASSPRTSGRMSYNEQFF.

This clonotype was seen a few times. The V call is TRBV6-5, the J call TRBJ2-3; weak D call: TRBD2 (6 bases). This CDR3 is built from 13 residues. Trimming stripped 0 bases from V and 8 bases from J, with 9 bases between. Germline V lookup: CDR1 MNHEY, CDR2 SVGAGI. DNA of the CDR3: TGTGCCAGCAGTTACTCCAAGGGAGGTACGCAGTATTTT. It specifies CASSYSKGGTQYF.

CDR3 nucleotides: TGTGCCACCAGCAGAGAACTAGCGGGGGCCTACGAGCAGTACTTC. It is translated as CATSRELAGAYEQYF. The chain uses TRBV15 and TRBJ2-7; 11 bases are shared with TRBD2. The CDR3 runs 15 residues. The ends lost 0 bases at V and 2 bases at J; junction bases unmatched: 0. Germline lookup yields CDR1 LNHNV and CDR2 YYDKDF (reference sequence).

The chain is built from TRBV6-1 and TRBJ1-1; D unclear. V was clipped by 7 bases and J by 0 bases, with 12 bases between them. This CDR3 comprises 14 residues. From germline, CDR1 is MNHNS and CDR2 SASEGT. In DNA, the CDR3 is TGTGCCAGCACCCTCGACGGGTTGAACACTGAAGCTTTCTTT. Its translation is CASTLDGLNTEAFF.

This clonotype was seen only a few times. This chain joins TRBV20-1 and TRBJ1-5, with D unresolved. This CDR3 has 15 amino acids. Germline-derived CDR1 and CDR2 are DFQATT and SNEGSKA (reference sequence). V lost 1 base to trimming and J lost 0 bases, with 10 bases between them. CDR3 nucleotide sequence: TGCAGTGCTAGAGTGGACGGTGATAGCAATCAGCCCCAGCATTTT. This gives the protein CSARVDGDSNQPQHF.

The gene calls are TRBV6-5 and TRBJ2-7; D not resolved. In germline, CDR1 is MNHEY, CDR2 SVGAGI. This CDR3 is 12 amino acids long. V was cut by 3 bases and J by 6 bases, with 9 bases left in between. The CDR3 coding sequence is TGTGCCAGCAGTTATAGTGGTTTCGAGCAGTACTTC. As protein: CASSYSGFEQYF.

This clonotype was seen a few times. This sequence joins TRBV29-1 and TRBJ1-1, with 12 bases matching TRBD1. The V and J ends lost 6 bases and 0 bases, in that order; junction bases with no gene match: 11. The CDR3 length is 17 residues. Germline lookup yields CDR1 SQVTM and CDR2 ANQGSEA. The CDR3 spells CSVMKWDRGLVNTEAFF. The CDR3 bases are TGCAGCGTGATGAAGTGGGACAGGGGGCTCGTGAACACTGAAGCTTTCTTT.

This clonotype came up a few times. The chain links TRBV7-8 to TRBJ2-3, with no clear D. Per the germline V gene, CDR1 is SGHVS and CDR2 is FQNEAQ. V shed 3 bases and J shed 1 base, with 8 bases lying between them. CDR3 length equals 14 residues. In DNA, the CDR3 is TGTGCCAGCAGCTTTGGATTGGGCACAGATACGCAGTATTTT. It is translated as CASSFGLGTDTQYF. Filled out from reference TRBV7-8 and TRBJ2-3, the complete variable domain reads GAGVSQSPRYKVAKRGQDVALRCDPISGHVSLFWYQQALGQGPEFLTYFQNEAQLDKSGLPSDRFFAERPEGSVSTLKIQRTQQEDSAVYLCASSFGLGTDTQYFGPGTRLTVL.

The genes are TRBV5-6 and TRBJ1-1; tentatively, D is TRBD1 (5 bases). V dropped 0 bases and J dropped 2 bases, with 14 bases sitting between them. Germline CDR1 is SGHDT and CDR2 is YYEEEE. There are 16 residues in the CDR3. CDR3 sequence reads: CASSLVSDSLNTEAFF. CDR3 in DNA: TGTGCCAGCAGCTTGGTATCTGACAGTCTTAACACTGAAGCTTTCTTT.

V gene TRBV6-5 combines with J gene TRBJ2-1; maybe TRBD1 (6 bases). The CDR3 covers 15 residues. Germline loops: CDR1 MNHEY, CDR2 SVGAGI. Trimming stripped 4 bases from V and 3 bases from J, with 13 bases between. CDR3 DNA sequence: TGTGCCAGCAGTTTTGTCCGGGGACACTACAATGAGCAGTTCTTC. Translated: CASSFVRGHYNEQFF.

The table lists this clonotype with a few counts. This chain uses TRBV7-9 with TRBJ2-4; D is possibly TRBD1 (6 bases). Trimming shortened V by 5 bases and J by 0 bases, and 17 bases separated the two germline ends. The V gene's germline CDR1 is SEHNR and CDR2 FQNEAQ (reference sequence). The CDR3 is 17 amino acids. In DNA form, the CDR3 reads TGTGCCAGCAGCCCGAGAGGACAGAAACTAGCCAAAAACATTCAGTACTTC. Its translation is CASSPRGQKLAKNIQYF.

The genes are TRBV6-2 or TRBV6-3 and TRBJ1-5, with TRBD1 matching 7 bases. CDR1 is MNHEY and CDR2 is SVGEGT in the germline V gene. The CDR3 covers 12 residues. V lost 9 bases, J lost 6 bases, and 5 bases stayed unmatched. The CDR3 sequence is CASGQDSQPQHF. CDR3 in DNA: TGTGCCAGTGGACAGGATAGTCAGCCCCAGCATTTT.

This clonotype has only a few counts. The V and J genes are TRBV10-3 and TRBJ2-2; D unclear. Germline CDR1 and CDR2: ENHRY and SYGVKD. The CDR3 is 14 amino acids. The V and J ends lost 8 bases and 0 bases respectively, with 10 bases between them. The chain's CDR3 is CAIPRSSNTGELFF. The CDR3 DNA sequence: TGTGCCATCCCGCGCAGCTCGAACACCGGGGAGCTGTTTTTT.

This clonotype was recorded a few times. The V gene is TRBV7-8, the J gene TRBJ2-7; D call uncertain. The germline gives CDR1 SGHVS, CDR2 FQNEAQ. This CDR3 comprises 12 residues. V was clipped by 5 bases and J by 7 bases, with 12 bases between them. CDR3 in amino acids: CASSRKRDEQYF. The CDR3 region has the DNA TGTGCCAGCAGCCGCAAGAGAGATGAGCAGTACTTC.

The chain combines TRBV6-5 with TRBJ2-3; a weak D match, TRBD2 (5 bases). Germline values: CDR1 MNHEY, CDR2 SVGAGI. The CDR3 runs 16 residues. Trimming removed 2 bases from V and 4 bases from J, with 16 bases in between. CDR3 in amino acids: CASSYLGRSGADTQYF. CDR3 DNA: TGTGCCAGCAGTTACCTCGGACGGTCCGGGGCAGATACGCAGTATTTT.